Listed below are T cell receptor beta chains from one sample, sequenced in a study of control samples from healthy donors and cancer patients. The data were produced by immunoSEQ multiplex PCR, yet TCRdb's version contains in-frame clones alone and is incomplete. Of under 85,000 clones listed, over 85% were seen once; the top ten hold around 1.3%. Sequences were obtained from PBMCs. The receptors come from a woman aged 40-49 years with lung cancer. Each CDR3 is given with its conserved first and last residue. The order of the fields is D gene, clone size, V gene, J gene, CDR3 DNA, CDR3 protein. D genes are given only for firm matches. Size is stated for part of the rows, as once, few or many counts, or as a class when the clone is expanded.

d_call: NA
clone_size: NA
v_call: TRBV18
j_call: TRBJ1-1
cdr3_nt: TGTGCCAGCTCAACCAGGACACCTGAAGCTTTCTTT
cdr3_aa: CASSTRTPEAFF

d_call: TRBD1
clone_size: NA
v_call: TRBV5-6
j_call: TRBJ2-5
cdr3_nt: TGTGCCAGCAGACCCCTCGACAGGGACGGGGAGACCCAGTACTTC
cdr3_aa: CASRPLDRDGETQYF

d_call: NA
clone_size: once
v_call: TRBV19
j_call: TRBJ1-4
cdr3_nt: TGTGCCAGTAGTATATTGGAGGCTAAAACTAATGAAAAACTGTTTTTT
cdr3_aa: CASSILEAKTNEKLFF

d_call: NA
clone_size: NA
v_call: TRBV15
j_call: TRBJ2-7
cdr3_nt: TGTGCCACCAGCAGCCGTGGGCGGTACGAGCAGTACTTC
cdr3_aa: CATSSRGRYEQYF

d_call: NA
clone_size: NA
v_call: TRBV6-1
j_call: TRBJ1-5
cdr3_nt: TGTGCCAGCAGTGAACAGCTCCATAGCAATCAGCCCCAGCATTTT
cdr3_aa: CASSEQLHSNQPQHF

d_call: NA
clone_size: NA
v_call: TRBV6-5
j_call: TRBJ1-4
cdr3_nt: TGTGCCAGCAGTTACTCGATGGGGTCCGGGGAAAAACTGTTTTTT
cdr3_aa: CASSYSMGSGEKLFF

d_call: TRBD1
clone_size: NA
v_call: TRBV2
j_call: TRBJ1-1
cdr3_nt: TGTGCCAGGACGGACAGGGCAAACACTGAAGCTTTCTTT
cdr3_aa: CARTDRANTEAFF

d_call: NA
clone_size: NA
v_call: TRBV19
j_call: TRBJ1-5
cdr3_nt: TGTGCCAGTAGTACCCCGAAAAATCTCCTCAATCAGCCCCAGCATTTT
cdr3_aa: CASSTPKNLLNQPQHF

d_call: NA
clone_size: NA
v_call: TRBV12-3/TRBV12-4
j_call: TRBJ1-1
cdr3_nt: TGTGCCAGCAAAAGGTTGAACACTGAAGCTTTCTTT
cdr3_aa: CASKRLNTEAFF

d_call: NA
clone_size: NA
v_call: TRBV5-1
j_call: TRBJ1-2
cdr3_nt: TGCGCCAGCAGCTCGGGGAGCAACCTCGGCTACACCTTC
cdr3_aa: CASSSGSNLGYTF

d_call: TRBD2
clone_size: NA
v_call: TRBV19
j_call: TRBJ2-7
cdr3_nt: TGTGCCAGTAGTGCCACTAGCGCCAACTACGAGCAGTACTTC
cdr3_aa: CASSATSANYEQYF

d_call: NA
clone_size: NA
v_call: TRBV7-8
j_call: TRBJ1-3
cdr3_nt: TGTGCCAGCAGCGCAGAGAGGTTACACTCTGGAAACACCATATATTTT
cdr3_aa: CASSAERLHSGNTIYF

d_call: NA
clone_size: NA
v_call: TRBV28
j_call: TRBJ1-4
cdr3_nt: TGTGCCAGCAGATTACTCAAGGGCAGGGTGGCAACTAATGAAAAACTGTTTTTT
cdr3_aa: CASRLLKGRVATNEKLFF

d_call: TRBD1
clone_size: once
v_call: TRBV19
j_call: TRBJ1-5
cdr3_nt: TGTGCCAGTAGTCCTGTTCACCGGGACAGGGGCAATCAGCCCCAGCATTTT
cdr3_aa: CASSPVHRDRGNQPQHF

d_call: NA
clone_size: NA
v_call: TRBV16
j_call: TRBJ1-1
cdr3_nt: TGTGCCAGCAGCCAACTTAGGGGATTTGAAGCTTTCTTT
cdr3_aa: CASSQLRGFEAFF

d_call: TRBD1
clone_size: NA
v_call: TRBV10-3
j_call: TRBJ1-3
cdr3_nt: TGTGCCATCAGTGAGGACAGGGCCCCTGGAAACACCATATATTTT
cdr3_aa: CAISEDRAPGNTIYF

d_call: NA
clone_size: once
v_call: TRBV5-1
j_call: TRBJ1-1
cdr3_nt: TGCGCCAGCACCGGCCCGGGGAACACTGAAGCTTTCTTT
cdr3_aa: CASTGPGNTEAFF

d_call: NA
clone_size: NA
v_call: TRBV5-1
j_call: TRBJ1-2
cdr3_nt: TGCGCCAGCAGCTTAGGGGATAAGATGGGTGGCTACACCTTC
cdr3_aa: CASSLGDKMGGYTF

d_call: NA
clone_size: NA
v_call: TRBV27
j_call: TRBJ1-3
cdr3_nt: TGTGCCAGCAGTTCGCCAGTCGGAAACACCATATATTTT
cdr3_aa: CASSSPVGNTIYF

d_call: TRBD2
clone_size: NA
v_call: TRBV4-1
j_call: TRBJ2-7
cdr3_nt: TGCGCCAGCAGCCAACTTACTAGCGGGGACTACGAGCAGTACTTC
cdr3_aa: CASSQLTSGDYEQYF

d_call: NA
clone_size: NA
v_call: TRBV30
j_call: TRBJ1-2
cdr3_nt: TGTGCCTGGAGGGGGGACAACTATGGCTACACCTTC
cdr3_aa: CAWRGDNYGYTF

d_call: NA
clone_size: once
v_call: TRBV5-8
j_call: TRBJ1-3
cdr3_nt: TGTGCCAGCAGCTTGGGTAAAGAACTCTCTGGAAACACCATATATTTT
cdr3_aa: CASSLGKELSGNTIYF

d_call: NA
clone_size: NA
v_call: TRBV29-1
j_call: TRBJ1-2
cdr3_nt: TGCAGCGTCCTAGGGCCTAGTTCAGGCTACACCTTC
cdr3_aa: CSVLGPSSGYTF

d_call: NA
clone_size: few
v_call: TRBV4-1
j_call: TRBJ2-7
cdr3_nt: TGCGCCAGCAGCCGTGGAGGAGCGGGCTACGAGCAGTACTTC
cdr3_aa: CASSRGGAGYEQYF

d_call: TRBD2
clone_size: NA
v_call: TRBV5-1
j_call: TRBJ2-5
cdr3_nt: TGCGCCAGCACCCGGGGGGGTTTGGGGGCCCAAGAGACCCAGTACTTC
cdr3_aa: CASTRGGLGAQETQYF

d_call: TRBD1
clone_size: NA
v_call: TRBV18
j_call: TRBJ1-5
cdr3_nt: TGTGCCAGCTCACCCCCGACAGGGGAAAGCAATCAGCCCCAGCATTTT
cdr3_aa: CASSPPTGESNQPQHF

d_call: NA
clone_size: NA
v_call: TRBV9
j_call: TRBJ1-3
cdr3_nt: TGCGCCAGCAGCGCGCTGGGGGGGGGTACTGGAAACACCATATATTTT
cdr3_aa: CASSALGGGTGNTIYF

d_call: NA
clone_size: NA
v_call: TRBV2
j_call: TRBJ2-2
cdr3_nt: TGTGCCAGCAGTGACAGGTACACCGGGGAGCTGTTTTTT
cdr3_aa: CASSDRYTGELFF

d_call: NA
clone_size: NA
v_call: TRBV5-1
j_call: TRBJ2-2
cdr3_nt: TGCGCCAGCAGAGAGGGGACGGCGAACACCGGGGAGCTGTTTTTT
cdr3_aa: CASREGTANTGELFF

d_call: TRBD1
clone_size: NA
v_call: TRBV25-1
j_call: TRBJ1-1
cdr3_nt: TGTGCCAGCACGTCGACCGGGACAGGGTTTACTGAAGCTTTCTTT
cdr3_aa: CASTSTGTGFTEAFF

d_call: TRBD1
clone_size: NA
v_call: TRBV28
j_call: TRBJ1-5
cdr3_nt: TGTGCCAGCAGCCCAAGGGACAGGGATTGGCAGCCCCAGCATTTT
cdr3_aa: CASSPRDRDWQPQHF

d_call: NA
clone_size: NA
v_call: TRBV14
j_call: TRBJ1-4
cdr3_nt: TGTGCCAGCAGCCAAGATGTCCGGGGAATTGAAAAACTGTTTTTT
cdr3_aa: CASSQDVRGIEKLFF

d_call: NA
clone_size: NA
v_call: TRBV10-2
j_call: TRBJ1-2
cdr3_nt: TGCGCCAGCAGTGAAACTTGGGGTGTTGGCTACACCTTC
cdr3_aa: CASSETWGVGYTF

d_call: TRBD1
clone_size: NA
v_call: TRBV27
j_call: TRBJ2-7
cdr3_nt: TGTGCCAGCAGCCGGACGACAGGGTTGAGCTCCTACGAGCAGTACTTC
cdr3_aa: CASSRTTGLSSYEQYF

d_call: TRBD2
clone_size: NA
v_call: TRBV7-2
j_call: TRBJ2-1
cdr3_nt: TGTGCCAGCAGCTTGGGGTTAGCGGGGGCCTACAATGAGCAGTTCTTC
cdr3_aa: CASSLGLAGAYNEQFF

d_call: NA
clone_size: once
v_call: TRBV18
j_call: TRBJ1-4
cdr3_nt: TGTGCCAGCTCACCTGGCCTAGGGGAAAAACTGTTTTTT
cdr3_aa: CASSPGLGEKLFF

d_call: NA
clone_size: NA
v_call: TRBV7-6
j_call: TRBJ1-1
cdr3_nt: TGTGCCAGCAGTCCATACCCGCAGACGAACACTGAAGCTTTCTTT
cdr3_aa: CASSPYPQTNTEAFF

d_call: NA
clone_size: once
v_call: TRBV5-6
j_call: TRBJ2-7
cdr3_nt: TGTGCCAGTAACCCCACCCGGGCACGCGAGCAGTACTTC
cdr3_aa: CASNPTRAREQYF

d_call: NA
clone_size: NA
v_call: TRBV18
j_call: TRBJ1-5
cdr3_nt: TGTGCCAGCTCCCTGAACCAGGTTGACAATCAGCCCCAGCATTTT
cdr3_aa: CASSLNQVDNQPQHF

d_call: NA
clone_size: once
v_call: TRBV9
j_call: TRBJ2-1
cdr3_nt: TGTGCCAGCAGCGTAGCCAACAATGAGCAGTTCTTC
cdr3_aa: CASSVANNEQFF

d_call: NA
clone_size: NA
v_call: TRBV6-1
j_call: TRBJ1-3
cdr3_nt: TGTGCCAGCAGTGAAGCTGGGGCAGACTCTGGAAACACCATATATTTT
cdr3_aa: CASSEAGADSGNTIYF

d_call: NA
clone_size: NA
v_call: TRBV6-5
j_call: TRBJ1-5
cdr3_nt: TGTGCCAGCAGTCTGTATTTGGGGAGCAATCAGCCCCAGCATTTT
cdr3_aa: CASSLYLGSNQPQHF

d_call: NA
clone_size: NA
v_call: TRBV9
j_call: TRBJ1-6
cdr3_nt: TGTGCCAGCAGCTCGTCAGGGGCCTATAATTCACCCCTCCACTTT
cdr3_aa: CASSSSGAYNSPLHF

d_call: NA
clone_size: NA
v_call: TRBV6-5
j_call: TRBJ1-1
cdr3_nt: TGTGCCAGCAGTTACTCACGGACAGCGAACACTGAAGCTTTCTTT
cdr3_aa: CASSYSRTANTEAFF

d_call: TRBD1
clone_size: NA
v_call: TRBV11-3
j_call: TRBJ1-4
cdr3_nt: TGTGCCAGCAGCTCCGCTGCAGGGGGCGCTTATGAAAAACTGTTTTTT
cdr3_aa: CASSSAAGGAYEKLFF

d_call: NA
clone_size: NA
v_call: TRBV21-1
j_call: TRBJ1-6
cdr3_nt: TGTGCCAGCAGCAAATTGGGACAGGCCTGCTATTCACCCCTCCACTTT
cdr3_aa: CASSKLGQACYSPLHF

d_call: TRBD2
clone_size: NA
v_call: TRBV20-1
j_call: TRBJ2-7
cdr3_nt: TGCAGTGCTAGTCGAGCGGGGTCCTACGAGCAGTACTTC
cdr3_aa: CSASRAGSYEQYF

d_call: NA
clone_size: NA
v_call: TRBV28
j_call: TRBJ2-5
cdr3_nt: TGTGCCGGCAGTTTATTTCGGAATTCCCAAGAGACCCAGTACTTC
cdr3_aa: CAGSLFRNSQETQYF

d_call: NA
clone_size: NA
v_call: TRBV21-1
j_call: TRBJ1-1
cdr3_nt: TGTGCCAGCAGCCCCCCCCAGGGGATTAACACTGAAGCTTTCTTT
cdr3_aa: CASSPPQGINTEAFF

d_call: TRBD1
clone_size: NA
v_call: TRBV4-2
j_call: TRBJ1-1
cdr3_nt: TGTGCCAGCACCCAGGGGGGGCGTCCCCTCTACACTGAAGCTTTCTTT
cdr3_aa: CASTQGGRPLYTEAFF

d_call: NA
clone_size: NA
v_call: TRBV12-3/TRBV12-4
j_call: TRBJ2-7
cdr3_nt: TGTGCCAGCAGTTTGGGCCGGTCCTACGAGCAGTACTTC
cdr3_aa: CASSLGRSYEQYF

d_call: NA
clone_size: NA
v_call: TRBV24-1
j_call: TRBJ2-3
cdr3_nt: TGTGCCACCAGTGCGCGTCGGGGCAATACAGATACGCAGTATTTT
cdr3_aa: CATSARRGNTDTQYF

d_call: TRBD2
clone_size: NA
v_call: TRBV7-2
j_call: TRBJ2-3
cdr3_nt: TGTGCCAGCAGCCGCGGGGGGATAAGGTCAGATACGCAGTATTTT
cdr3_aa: CASSRGGIRSDTQYF

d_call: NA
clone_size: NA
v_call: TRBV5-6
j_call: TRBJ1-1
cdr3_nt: TGTGCCAGCACCCCTTGGGCACTTTCGAACACTGAAGCTTTCTTT
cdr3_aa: CASTPWALSNTEAFF